The clone carrying this T cell receptor beta chain was seen at least ten times. Its specificity is not known. This CDR3 contains 15 residues. Per the germline V gene, CDR1 is LGHDT and CDR2 is YNNKEL (reference sequence). Deletions cut 0 bases from V and 5 bases from J, with 13 bases between. CDR3 of TCR beta was amplified from genomic DNA via a two-round multiplex PCR. Primers were specific to each TRBV and TRBJ gene in first-round PCR. TCRdb re-called the multiplex PCR reads with MiXCR, one entry per CDR3 protein. Among around 51,000 distinct CDR3 sequences, approximately 30% were seen once, and the ten largest hold about 9.2%. This specimen comes from a study of prognosis after radiotherapy for stage I lung cancer. Study-level points and caveats: Nobody established whether the expanded TCR clones were specific to the tumor.

This chain joins TRBV3-1 and TRBJ1-1, with unresolved D. The clonotype comes from a donor aged 50 or older with non-small cell lung cancer. The sample in question was PBMCs, obtained before or after stereotactic body radiation therapy (not recorded which). CDR3 in DNA: TGTGCCAGCAGCCAAGAGGCAGGAGTGGGAACTGAAGCTTTCTTT. It is translated as CASSQEAGVGTEAFF.